Each of the 9 T cell receptor beta chains below was sequenced from the same sample in a study of technical replicates of blood from a few donors. Clones were sequenced by immunoSEQ multiplex PCR, and TCRdb holds only the in-frame ones, with some missing. The table includes about 100,000 clones, approximately 95% detected once. The sequencing sample was made of T cells isolated from PBMCs. The receptors here all came from a human donor in good health.

The chain links TRBV4-1 to TRBJ2-3, with a weak D call TRBD2 (5 bases). The length of the CDR3 is 14 residues. Trimming shortened V by 3 bases and J by 7 bases, and 14 bases separated the two germline ends. Germline CDR1 MGHRA, CDR2 YSYEKL. CDR3 residues: CASSHVGAENTQYF. CDR3 bases: TGCGCCAGCAGCCATGTAGGAGCGGAGAATACGCAGTATTTT.

The CDR3 DNA reads as TGTGCCAGCAGCGTTACTAGCGGGAGCCACGAGCAGTACTTC. Its protein is CASSVTSGSHEQYF. This rearrangement joins TRBV9 to TRBJ2-7; 11 positions match TRBD2. This CDR3 is built from 14 residues. CDR1 is SGDLS, CDR2 YYNGEE, per germline. Trimming at V came to 2 bases and at J to 5 bases, leaving 3 bases not matched to a gene.

The chain links TRBV7-9 to TRBJ2-1; 10 bases fit TRBD2. Germline V gene sequence: CDR1 SEHNR, CDR2 FQNEAQ (reference sequence). V gave up 5 bases and J gave up 5 bases; unmatched junction bases: 6. This CDR3 spans 15 amino acids. The CDR3 here is CASSLGTSGNNEQFF. The CDR3 DNA sequence: TGTGCCAGCAGCCTCGGAACTAGCGGGAACAATGAGCAGTTCTTC.

J is TRBJ2-7 and V is TRBV6-6; D is perhaps TRBD2 (5 bases). V lost 5 bases and J 9 bases, leaving 17 bases between the germline ends. The CDR3 spans 13 residues. Germline CDR1 MNHNY, CDR2 SVGAGI (reference sequence). CDR3 coding DNA: TGTGCCAGCAGTCCCAACCGGAGGTTCGTGCAGTACTTC. Amino acids: CASSPNRRFVQYF.

This chain connects TRBV29-1 to TRBJ2-1; D may be TRBD2 (5 bases). The CDR3 covers 15 residues. V lost 0 bases and J lost 1, with 10 bases in between. Germline lookup yields CDR1 SQVTM and CDR2 ANQGSEA. The CDR3 bases are TGCAGCGTTGAAGATGGGAGAAGGTCCTACAATGAGCAGTTCTTC. Protein sequence: CSVEDGRRSYNEQFF.

DNA of the CDR3: TGTGCCAGCAGCCCGGGACTAGGCTACGAGCAGTACTTC. It is translated as CASSPGLGYEQYF. The chain is built from TRBV5-6 and TRBJ2-7; 8 bases align to TRBD2. Germline V CDR1 and CDR2: SGHDT, YYEEEE. Trimming took 4 bases from V and 3 from J; bases not matched to a gene: 3. This CDR3 comprises 13 residues. The full variable domain, with the rest looked up from reference TRBV5-6 and TRBJ2-7, is DAGVTQSPTHLIKTRGQQVTLRCSPKSGHDTVSWYQQALGQGPQFIFQYYEEEERQRGNFPDRFSGHQFPNYSSELNVNALLLGDSALYLCASSPGLGYEQYFGPGTRLTVT.

The gene calls are TRBV19 and TRBJ1-3, with D possibly matching TRBD1 (5 bases). V lost 7 bases and J 5 bases, leaving 15 bases between the germline ends. The CDR3 runs 14 residues. Germline assignment: CDR1 LNHDA and CDR2 SQIVND (reference sequence). This CDR3 reads CASTDDRSRNTIYF. The CDR3 coding sequence is TGTGCCAGTACTGATGACAGATCAAGAAACACCATATATTTT.

V gene TRBV11-3 combines with J gene TRBJ2-4; D perhaps matches TRBD1 (7 bases). Germline V gene data show CDR1 as SGHNT and CDR2 as YENEEA. The CDR3 contains 16 residues. Trimming pared 6 bases from V and 5 bases from J, leaving 20 bases between. In DNA, the CDR3 is TGTGCCAGCAGTCCACACGCGGGGCAGGGGGAAAACATTCAGTACTTC. Its protein is CASSPHAGQGENIQYF.

The rearrangement links TRBV6-5 to TRBJ1-2; D is possibly TRBD1 (6 bases). Germline values: CDR1 MNHEY, CDR2 SVGAGI. V was cut by 4 bases and J by 2 bases, with 8 bases left in between. The CDR3 runs 13 residues. The CDR3 loop is CASSSTGNYGYTF. Here the CDR3 DNA reads TGTGCCAGCAGTTCTACAGGGAACTATGGCTACACCTTC.